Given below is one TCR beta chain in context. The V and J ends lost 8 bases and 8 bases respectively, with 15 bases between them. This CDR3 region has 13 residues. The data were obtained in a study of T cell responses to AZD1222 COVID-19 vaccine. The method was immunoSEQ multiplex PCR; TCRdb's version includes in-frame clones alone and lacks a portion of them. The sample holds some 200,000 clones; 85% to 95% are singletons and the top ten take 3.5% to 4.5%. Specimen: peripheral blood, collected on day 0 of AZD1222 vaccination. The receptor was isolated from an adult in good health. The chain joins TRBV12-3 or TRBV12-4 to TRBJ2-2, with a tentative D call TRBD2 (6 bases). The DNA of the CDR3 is TGTGCCAGCTCGGGGGTCAGGTCTGGGGAGCTGTTTTTT. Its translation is CASSGVRSGELFF.